This TCR beta chain was sequenced for a study of shared clonotypes between healthy human individuals. Of note for this clone: No antigen is known for it.

General observations from the study: The researchers took only blood, and tissue repertoires probably look different. The sharing of 4.5% to 5.5% of naive CD4 clonotypes was seen across a handful of donors.

The CDR3 extends over 14 amino acids. The ends lost 5 bases at V and 8 bases at J; junction bases unmatched: 2. Per the germline V gene, CDR1 is SEHNR and CDR2 is FQNEAQ (reference sequence). CD45RO negativity and positive selection for CCR7 defined naive CD8 cells, a population that excluded terminally differentiated effector memory CD45RA+ cells. In the original analysis: Because ImmunoSEQ provided only junction sequences with no quality scores, the filtering differed. The method was immunoSEQ multiplex PCR; TCRdb's version includes in-frame clones alone and lacks a portion of them. Clone size and the V and J calls come from that table; the DNA yielded D and trimming. The table lists about 2,100,000 clones, around 93% of them singletons.

The sample taken for sequencing was naive CD8+ T cells from PBMCs. The chain carries TRBV7-9 and TRBJ1-6; 11 positions match TRBD1. This clonotype was obtained from a man aged 18 to 30 in good health. Some clones in this sample may be carry-over from other donors' samples. The CDR3 nucleotides read TGTGCCAGCAGCCGGACAGGGGGCGATTCACCCCTCCACTTT. This codes for CASSRTGGDSPLHF. Using reference TRBV7-9 and TRBJ1-6 for the parts outside the CDR3, the full variable domain is DTGVSQNPRHKITKRGQNVTFRCDPISEHNRLYWYRQTLGQGPEFLTYFQNEAQLEKSRLLSDRFSAERPKGSFSTLEIQRTEQGDSAMYLCASSRTGGDSPLHFGNGTRLTVT.